This is a list of T cell receptor beta chains from one sample in a study of breast tumors, draining lymph nodes, adjacent tissues. Via MiXCR, TCRdb re-called the multiplex PCR reads, giving one row per CDR3 protein. The data show some 230,000 distinct CDR3 sequences, under 40% seen once. Sequencing was carried out using axillary lymph node tissue. The receptors shown here come from a female donor with breast cancer. Some clones in this sample may be carry-over from other donors' samples. Each CDR3 is given with its conserved first and last residue. The order of the fields is D gene, J gene, V gene, clone size, CDR3 DNA, CDR3 protein. D genes are given only for firm matches. Clone size appears in some rows only: once, few, many, or a class for an expanded clone.

D gene: .
J gene: TRBJ2-7
V gene: TRBV6-6
clone size: many
CDR3 DNA: TGTGCCAGCAGTTCGCGCAGGGGTTACGAGCAGTACTTC
CDR3 protein: CASSSRRGYEQYF

D gene: .
J gene: TRBJ2-1
V gene: TRBV20-1
clone size: many
CDR3 DNA: TGCAGTGCCCGGCAATTAGGAAGCTCCTACAATGAGCAGTTCTTC
CDR3 protein: CSARQLGSSYNEQFF

D gene: .
J gene: TRBJ2-1
V gene: TRBV4-1
clone size: many
CDR3 DNA: TGCGCCAGCAGCCAGGACCAGAGGAATGAGCAGTTCTTC
CDR3 protein: CASSQDQRNEQFF

D gene: TRBD2
J gene: TRBJ2-3
V gene: TRBV9
clone size: .
CDR3 DNA: TGTGCCAGCAGCGTAGCAAGACTAGCGGGAGGCACAGATACGCAGTATTTT
CDR3 protein: CASSVARLAGGTDTQYF

D gene: TRBD2
J gene: TRBJ2-5
V gene: TRBV2
clone size: .
CDR3 DNA: TGTGCCAGCAGTGGCGGAGCGGGAGGGTTAGTCTTC
CDR3 protein: CASSGGAGGLVF

D gene: TRBD1
J gene: TRBJ1-3
V gene: TRBV5-1
clone size: many
CDR3 DNA: TGCGCCAGCAGCTTGGTCGGGACAGGGGGCAGGGACACCATATATTTT
CDR3 protein: CASSLVGTGGRDTIYF

D gene: TRBD2
J gene: TRBJ2-1
V gene: TRBV7-3
clone size: few
CDR3 DNA: TGTGCCAGCAGCCCAAGACTCCTAGCGGGAGTCAATGAGCAGTTCTTC
CDR3 protein: CASSPRLLAGVNEQFF

D gene: TRBD2
J gene: TRBJ2-7
V gene: TRBV2
clone size: .
CDR3 DNA: TGTGCCAGCAGGGGGACTAGCGGGGGCCGAAGCTCCTACGAGCAGTACTTC
CDR3 protein: CASRGTSGGRSSYEQYF

D gene: .
J gene: TRBJ2-7
V gene: TRBV6-5
clone size: many
CDR3 DNA: TGTGCCAGCAGTTATACAGGTTACGAGCAGTACTTC
CDR3 protein: CASSYTGYEQYF

D gene: .
J gene: TRBJ2-7
V gene: TRBV7-9
clone size: many
CDR3 DNA: TGTGCCAGCAGCTTAGGAGGTTGGGTCTACGAGCAGTACTTC
CDR3 protein: CASSLGGWVYEQYF

D gene: .
J gene: TRBJ2-3
V gene: TRBV12-3/TRBV12-4
clone size: .
CDR3 DNA: TGTGCCAGCAGTTTTCAGGGGACCCCCGCAGATACGCAGTATTTT
CDR3 protein: CASSFQGTPADTQYF

D gene: .
J gene: TRBJ2-3
V gene: TRBV6-4
clone size: many
CDR3 DNA: TGTGCCAGCAAGACACGGGGCACAGATACGCAGTATTTT
CDR3 protein: CASKTRGTDTQYF

D gene: .
J gene: TRBJ2-1
V gene: TRBV12-3/TRBV12-4
clone size: many
CDR3 DNA: TGTGCCAGCGTAAAGGAGTATCCTAGCTCCTACAATGAGCAGTTCTTC
CDR3 protein: CASVKEYPSSYNEQFF

D gene: TRBD1
J gene: TRBJ1-2
V gene: TRBV3-1
clone size: .
CDR3 DNA: TGTGCCAGCAGCCACCGGGGACAGCCATTCTATGGCTACACCTTC
CDR3 protein: CASSHRGQPFYGYTF

D gene: .
J gene: TRBJ2-3
V gene: TRBV6-5
clone size: .
CDR3 DNA: TGTGCCAACCTCTCGGGCAGGGGGGTAAAGGATACGCAGTATTTT
CDR3 protein: CANLSGRGVKDTQYF

D gene: .
J gene: TRBJ1-6
V gene: TRBV19
clone size: few
CDR3 DNA: TGTGCCAGTAGTAGTTGGACCCCCGAGGATTCACCCCTCCACTTT
CDR3 protein: CASSSWTPEDSPLHF

D gene: TRBD1
J gene: TRBJ1-4
V gene: TRBV7-2
clone size: .
CDR3 DNA: TGTGCCAGCAGCTCGCCGGGACAGGGAGTTGGTAATGAAAAACTGTTTTTT
CDR3 protein: CASSSPGQGVGNEKLFF

D gene: TRBD2
J gene: TRBJ2-7
V gene: TRBV25-1
clone size: .
CDR3 DNA: TGTGCTGGCCCCTCCGGGAGCGGGAGGGAGTACGAGCAGTACTTC
CDR3 protein: CAGPSGSGREYEQYF

D gene: TRBD2
J gene: TRBJ2-7
V gene: TRBV20-1
clone size: many
CDR3 DNA: TGCAGTGCTGGGGGGAACGGCGGGAGGTCCAACGAGCAGTACTTC
CDR3 protein: CSAGGNGGRSNEQYF

D gene: .
J gene: TRBJ2-5
V gene: TRBV18
clone size: few
CDR3 DNA: TGTGCCAGCTCGCCGAGTAGGCAAGAGACCCAGTACTTC
CDR3 protein: CASSPSRQETQYF

D gene: .
J gene: TRBJ2-2
V gene: TRBV7-3
clone size: .
CDR3 DNA: TGTGCCAGCAGATACGGGACTTATAACACCGGGGAGCTGTTTTTT
CDR3 protein: CASRYGTYNTGELFF

D gene: TRBD1
J gene: TRBJ1-2
V gene: TRBV3-1
clone size: many
CDR3 DNA: TGTGCCAGCAGCGGAGCCCCGGAACAGGGGGCGAGTGGTGGCTACACCTTC
CDR3 protein: CASSGAPEQGASGGYTF

D gene: TRBD1
J gene: TRBJ2-2
V gene: TRBV7-2
clone size: many
CDR3 DNA: TGTGCCAGCAGCCCTCCGGGACAGGGTAGCACCGGGGAGCTGTTTTTT
CDR3 protein: CASSPPGQGSTGELFF

D gene: TRBD1
J gene: TRBJ1-6
V gene: TRBV10-2
clone size: many
CDR3 DNA: TGCGCCAGCAGACAGGCGACAGGGAACAATTCACCCCTCCACTTT
CDR3 protein: CASRQATGNNSPLHF

D gene: .
J gene: TRBJ2-1
V gene: TRBV5-1
clone size: .
CDR3 DNA: TGCGCCAGCAGCTTAGAGGCTCGACGGTACAATGAGCAGTTCTTC
CDR3 protein: CASSLEARRYNEQFF

D gene: .
J gene: TRBJ2-2
V gene: TRBV28
clone size: once
CDR3 DNA: TGTGCCAGCAGCCGTATGAAGACAGGGGAGCTGTTTTTT
CDR3 protein: CASSRMKTGELFF

D gene: .
J gene: TRBJ2-4
V gene: TRBV20-1
clone size: .
CDR3 DNA: TGCAGTGCTAGAGATTTAGTCCACGGGAGTAGTGTGGAAGCCAAAAACATTCAGTACTTC
CDR3 protein: CSARDLVHGSSVEAKNIQYF

D gene: .
J gene: TRBJ2-7
V gene: TRBV6-2/TRBV6-3
clone size: many
CDR3 DNA: TGTGCCAGCAGACTCCCCGACGGGTACGAGCAGTACTTC
CDR3 protein: CASRLPDGYEQYF

D gene: .
J gene: TRBJ1-2
V gene: TRBV2
clone size: .
CDR3 DNA: TGTGCCAGCAGTGGGGGCCCTGGCTACACCTTC
CDR3 protein: CASSGGPGYTF